The entry that follows covers one T cell receptor (beta chain) sequence. Using immunoSEQ multiplex PCR, the repertoire was profiled, and TCRdb retains in-frame clones only, with some absent. The data show hundreds of thousands of clones, with 75% to 85% seen just once and around 7.5% held by the top ten. This entry comes from a study of blood T cell repertoires in COVID-19. J gave up 0 bases and V 3 bases, and 5 bases lay outside the gene matches. CDR1 is SGHRS, CDR2 YFSETQ, per germline. The CDR3 runs 16 residues. Sequencing input: peripheral blood. This TCR was sampled from a woman older than 75 with COVID-19, enrolled during active disease. The J gene is TRBJ1-3, the V gene TRBV5-1; 8 bases are a match to TRBD1. The CDR3 coding sequence is TGCGCCAGCAGCTGGGGGGACAGGCCCTCTGGAAACACCATATATTTT. Its translation: CASSWGDRPSGNTIYF.